Ten or more counts support the clone carrying this TCR beta chain. This CDR3 is built from 14 residues. Germline CDR1 is MNHEY and CDR2 is SMNVEV (reference sequence). Trimming shortened V by 0 bases and J by 11 bases, and 16 bases separated the two germline ends. The entry originates in a study of prognosis after radiotherapy for stage I lung cancer. TCR beta CDR3 amplification from genomic DNA was performed by two-round multiplex PCR. Gene-specific TRBV and TRBJ primers were used in PCR round one. One entry per CDR3 protein results from TCRdb running MiXCR on the multiplex PCR reads. The repertoire holds fewer than 65,000 distinct CDR3 sequences, about 32% seen once, with 9.2% in the top ten.

The sequencing used PBMCs, collected before or after stereotactic body radiation therapy (not recorded which). The chain links TRBV27 to TRBJ2-5; no clear D gene. The source of this sequence is a donor over 45 with non-small cell lung cancer. Here the CDR3 DNA reads TGTGCCAGCAGTTTATCCCCCTCCATCAGTCCTCAGTACTTC. The encoded protein is CASSLSPSISPQYF.